The text below deals with one T cell receptor beta chain. The antigen is undetermined. Purity exceeded 95% in all sorted populations. The study reverse transcribed the entire isolated RNA, so it sequenced expressed TCRB transcripts. The data were produced by immunoSEQ multiplex PCR, yet TCRdb's version contains in-frame clones alone and is incomplete. The table records over 150,000 clones, around 7.9% of them present only once. This entry comes from a study of beta chain features in type 1 diabetes. Trimming took off 3 bases at V and 6 bases at J, with 8 bases between the two ends. The CDR3 length is 11 residues. CDR1 SQVTM and CDR2 ANQGSEA come from the germline V gene. General study points: All four CD4+ subsets from Type 1 diabetes patients carried moderately but significantly shorter TCRB CDR3s. Sampled from patients, naive, central memory and Treg TCRB repertoires appeared more similar than those sampled from healthy donors. Sequencing used cDNA, and cells with high TCR expression could therefore be over-represented.

J is TRBJ2-5 and V is TRBV29-1; D is unresolved. The source is a man aged 18 to 29 with type 1 diabetes. Sequencing input: central memory CD4+ T cells from blood. In DNA form, the CDR3 reads TGCAGCGTTGAGATAGAACAGACCCAGTACTTC. It encodes CSVEIEQTQYF.